This T cell receptor (beta chain) comes out of a study of CD8+CD57+ T cells in acquired aplastic anemia. Findings and limits, study-wide: Comparison of patients with controls identified twenty-nine shared CD8+ CDR3 sequences. Between patients and controls, CD8+ Simpson's diversity did not vary significantly.

Profiles of TCR beta VDJ and CDR3 were generated from a genomic DNA template. TCRdb reanalysed the reads using MiXCR and keeps one entry per CDR3 protein. The sample consists of more than 95,000 distinct CDR3 sequences, 30% to 45% of them appearing once. The CDR3 runs to 14 residues. Between the trimmed V and J ends, which lost 3 bases and 6 bases, there was a span of 14 bases. Germline V lookup: CDR1 SGHTA, CDR2 FQGNSA. At least ten counts were recorded for this clonotype. The antigen is undetermined. Sequencing was done on patients that had shown CD8+CD57+ cell expansion by flow cytometry. The J gene is TRBJ1-1, the V gene TRBV7-2; D perhaps matches TRBD1 (6 bases). This sequence was found in a human donor with aplastic anemia. Input material: sorted CD4+, CD8+, or CD8+CD57+ T cells (not recorded which) from PBMCs. CDR3 residues: CASSFRPGESEAFF. The CDR3, as DNA: TGTGCCAGCAGCTTCCGTCCAGGGGAGTCTGAAGCTTTCTTT.